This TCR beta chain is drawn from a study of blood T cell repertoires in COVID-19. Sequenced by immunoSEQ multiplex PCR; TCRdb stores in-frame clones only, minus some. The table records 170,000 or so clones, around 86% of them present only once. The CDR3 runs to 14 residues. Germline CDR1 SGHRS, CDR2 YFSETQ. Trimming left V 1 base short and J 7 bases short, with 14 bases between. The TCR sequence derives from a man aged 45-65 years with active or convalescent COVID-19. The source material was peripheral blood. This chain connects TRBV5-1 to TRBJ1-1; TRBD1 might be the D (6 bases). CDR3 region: CASSLRWTDFEAFF. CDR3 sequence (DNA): TGCGCCAGCAGCTTGCGATGGACAGACTTTGAAGCTTTCTTT.